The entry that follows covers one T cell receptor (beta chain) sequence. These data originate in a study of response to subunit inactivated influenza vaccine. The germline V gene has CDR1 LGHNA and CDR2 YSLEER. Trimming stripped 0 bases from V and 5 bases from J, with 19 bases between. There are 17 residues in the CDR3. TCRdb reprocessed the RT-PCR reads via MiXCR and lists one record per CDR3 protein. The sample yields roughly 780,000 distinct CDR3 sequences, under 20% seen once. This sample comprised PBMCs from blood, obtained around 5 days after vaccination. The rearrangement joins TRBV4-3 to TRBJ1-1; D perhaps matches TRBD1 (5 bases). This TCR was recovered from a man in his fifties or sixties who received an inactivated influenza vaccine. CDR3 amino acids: CASSQDAVGRGGTEAFF. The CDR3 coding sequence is TGCGCCAGCAGCCAAGACGCGGTTGGCCGGGGGGGAACTGAAGCTTTCTTT.